A selection of T cell receptor beta chains follows, all from one sample in a study of T-cell memory formation after mild COVID-19. One entry per CDR3 protein results from TCRdb running MiXCR on the 5' RACE reads. This repertoire shows about 310,000 distinct CDR3 sequences, about 15% found once; its top ten account for more than 20%. Specimen: PBMCs or a T cell subset sorted from them (not recorded which). The source is a man between 18 and 35 years old who had mild COVID-19 (a few samples of this study predate the infection). Cell type and time point are not known. Both conserved end residues are part of each CDR3. Clone size is not always given. Where it is, it says once, few, many or a class for expanded clones.

>TRBJ2-7|-|TRBV29-1
CSTGQGGSYEQYF
>TRBJ2-7|few|TRBV5-1
CASSLAVTASSYEQYF
>TRBJ2-2|few|TRBV9
CASSVPRLAANTGELFF
>TRBJ2-3|few|TRBV12-3/TRBV12-4
CASSVERGVGDTQYF
>TRBJ2-7|-|TRBV27
CASSPQGTYEQYF
>TRBJ2-3|-|TRBV28
CASIIRGRGYPDTQYF
>TRBJ2-1|-|TRBV4-1
CASSQDARIRLGTYNEQFF
>TRBJ2-6|-|TRBV5-1
CASSLTRSGANVLTF
>TRBJ2-1|once|TRBV7-9
CASSLPGGRGRFEQFF
>TRBJ2-3|few|TRBV28
CASSFLERSTDTQYF
>TRBJ1-2|few|TRBV4-3
CASSQDRGNYGYTF
>TRBJ1-2|few|TRBV5-1
CASSNVPLYGYTF
>TRBJ1-6|once|TRBV7-2
CASSSAGTEYNSPLHF
>TRBJ1-2|-|TRBV28
CASGTWDRSVNYGYTF
>TRBJ2-3|-|TRBV9
CASSALAGIHTDTQYF
>TRBJ2-3|-|TRBV11-2
CASTGRGLGTDTQYF
>TRBJ2-7|few|TRBV10-3
CAIQRQGSNEQYF
>TRBJ2-4|few|TRBV7-2
CASSLDRGHIQYF
>TRBJ2-1|-|TRBV25-1
CASSESEYNEQFF
>TRBJ2-3|-|TRBV7-2
CASSLQAGATDTQYF
>TRBJ2-5|few|TRBV6-1
CASSPLFGVGETQYF
>TRBJ1-5|few|TRBV7-9
CASSPLVGDQPQHF
>TRBJ1-5|-|TRBV4-2
CASSRSRGEDQPQHF
>TRBJ1-1|-|TRBV20-1
CSARGQGATEAFF
>TRBJ1-3|few|TRBV4-2
CASSDRGSSGNTIYF
>TRBJ1-6|-|TRBV15
CATSRGPDSPLHF
>TRBJ1-5|-|TRBV12-3/TRBV12-4
CASSFRGDNQPQHF
>TRBJ1-1|many|TRBV4-1
CASSQDTGWWAFF
>TRBJ2-3|-|TRBV6-6
CASSSATLAGTDTQYF
>TRBJ2-5|few|TRBV7-9
CASTPESRGLGGTQYF
>TRBJ1-1|few|TRBV30
CACVVPGGDLFSAFF
>TRBJ2-2|few|TRBV9
CASSSPGGTGELFF
>TRBJ2-1|-|TRBV6-2/TRBV6-3
CASSHGSRFVTGDRDSYNEQFF
>TRBJ1-5|-|TRBV29-1
CSVGGGGQPQHF
>TRBJ2-2|once|TRBV7-6
CASSLPDRGIAGELFF
>TRBJ1-1|-|TRBV7-2
CASSLVMGWNTEAFF
>TRBJ2-5|few|TRBV24-1
CATSLGGEETQYF
>TRBJ2-5|-|TRBV20-1
CSAIPGRGGGTQYF
>TRBJ2-4|-|TRBV21-1
CASSNVRGLKNIQYF
>TRBJ1-2|few|TRBV29-1
CSVGRDGYTF
>TRBJ1-2|-|TRBV29-1
CSVVSRVGGYTF
>TRBJ1-5|-|TRBV6-2/TRBV6-3
CASSDRDQPQHF
>TRBJ1-1|few|TRBV29-1
CSVDSRGLDTEAFF
>TRBJ2-1|-|TRBV7-3
CASSPSGGGEQFF
>TRBJ2-7|-|TRBV5-1
CASSQTGPPYEQYF